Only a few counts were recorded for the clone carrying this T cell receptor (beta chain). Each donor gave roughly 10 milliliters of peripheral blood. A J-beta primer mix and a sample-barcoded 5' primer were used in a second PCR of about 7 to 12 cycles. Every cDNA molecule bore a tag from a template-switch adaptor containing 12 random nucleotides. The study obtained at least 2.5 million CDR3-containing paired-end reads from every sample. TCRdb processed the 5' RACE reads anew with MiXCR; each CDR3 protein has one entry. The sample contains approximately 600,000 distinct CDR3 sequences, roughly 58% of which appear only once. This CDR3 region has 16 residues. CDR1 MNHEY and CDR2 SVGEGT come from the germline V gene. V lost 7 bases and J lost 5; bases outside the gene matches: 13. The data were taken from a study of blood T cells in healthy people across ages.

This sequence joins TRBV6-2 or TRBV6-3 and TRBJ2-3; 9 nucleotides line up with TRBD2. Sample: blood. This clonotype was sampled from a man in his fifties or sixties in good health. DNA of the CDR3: TGTGCCAGCAACCCGGGACTAGCTGCGGGTCGAGATACGCAGTATTTT. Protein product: CASNPGLAAGRDTQYF.